The rows below give T cell receptor beta chains drawn from one sample of a study of CD8 T cell repertoires and HIV-1 epitope variants. Assay used: immunoSEQ multiplex PCR; TCRdb lists only in-frame clones, some missing. The sample consists of some 5,700 clones, around two thirds of them appearing once. The antigens of these receptors remain unknown. Sample: cultured CD8+ T cells derived from PBMCs. The receptors here all came from a male donor with HIV. Each CDR3 is given with its conserved first and last residue. D genes are given only for firm matches. Rows give clone size only sometimes, using once, few, many, or a class for an expanded clone.

d_gene: NA; len: 15; abundance: NA; v_gene: TRBV6-6; j_gene: TRBJ2-7; CDR3aa: CASSYIVDGSYEQYF; CDR3nt: TGTGCCAGCAGTTACATTGTCGACGGGTCCTACGAGCAGTACTTC
d_gene: NA; len: 12; abundance: NA; v_gene: TRBV25-1; j_gene: TRBJ2-3; CDR3aa: CASRRGHDTQYF; CDR3nt: TGTGCCAGCAGACGTGGACACGATACGCAGTATTTT
d_gene: TRBD1; len: 14; abundance: NA; v_gene: TRBV28; j_gene: TRBJ2-7; CDR3aa: CASNPGQGAYEQYF; CDR3nt: TGTGCCAGCAATCCGGGACAGGGGGCCTACGAGCAGTACTTC
d_gene: NA; len: 17; abundance: once; v_gene: TRBV27; j_gene: TRBJ1-6; CDR3aa: CASPPGQIFSYNSPLHF; CDR3nt: TGTGCCAGCCCCCCGGGGCAGATTTTCTCCTATAATTCACCCCTCCACTTT
d_gene: NA; len: 14; abundance: NA; v_gene: TRBV4-1; j_gene: TRBJ1-1; CDR3aa: CASSQVGMNTEAFF; CDR3nt: TGCGCCAGCAGCCAGGTCGGGATGAACACTGAAGCTTTCTTT
d_gene: TRBD2; len: 22; abundance: NA; v_gene: TRBV27; j_gene: TRBJ2-7; CDR3aa: CATRHIRREWVLAGPISYEQYF; CDR3nt: TGTGCCACCAGACATATTAGAAGGGAGTGGGTACTAGCGGGACCTATCTCCTACGAGCAGTACTTC
d_gene: NA; len: 14; abundance: NA; v_gene: TRBV7-9; j_gene: TRBJ2-5; CDR3aa: CASSHPGFQETQYF; CDR3nt: TGTGCCAGCAGCCACCCGGGATTCCAAGAGACCCAGTACTTC
d_gene: NA; len: 14; abundance: NA; v_gene: TRBV19; j_gene: TRBJ2-2; CDR3aa: CASSINSNTGELFF; CDR3nt: TGTGCCAGTAGTATCAACAGCAACACCGGGGAGCTGTTTTTT
d_gene: TRBD2; len: 15; abundance: NA; v_gene: TRBV7-2; j_gene: TRBJ2-2; CDR3aa: CASSLTSVRTGELFF; CDR3nt: TGTGCCAGCAGCTTGACTAGCGTTAGGACCGGGGAGCTGTTTTTT
d_gene: NA; len: 13; abundance: NA; v_gene: TRBV29-1; j_gene: TRBJ2-1; CDR3aa: CSVVHRDGNEQFF; CDR3nt: TGCAGCGTTGTCCACAGGGACGGCAATGAGCAGTTCTTC
d_gene: NA; len: 15; abundance: NA; v_gene: TRBV6-5; j_gene: TRBJ1-2; CDR3aa: CASNQLIGGGGGYTF; CDR3nt: TGTGCCAGCAATCAACTCATCGGCGGGGGGGGCGGCTACACCTTC
d_gene: TRBD2; len: 14; abundance: NA; v_gene: TRBV7-9; j_gene: TRBJ2-3; CDR3aa: CASSTSGNTDTQYF; CDR3nt: TGTGCCAGCAGCACTAGCGGCAACACAGATACGCAGTATTTT
d_gene: NA; len: 13; abundance: NA; v_gene: TRBV19; j_gene: TRBJ2-1; CDR3aa: CASSAGLWDEQFF; CDR3nt: TGTGCCAGTAGCGCGGGCCTCTGGGATGAGCAGTTCTTC
d_gene: NA; len: 14; abundance: NA; v_gene: TRBV9; j_gene: TRBJ2-1; CDR3aa: CASSVGGIHNEQFF; CDR3nt: TGTGCCAGCAGCGTAGGCGGAATACACAATGAGCAGTTCTTC
d_gene: NA; len: 16; abundance: NA; v_gene: TRBV11-2; j_gene: TRBJ2-1; CDR3aa: CASSPRGGGPYNEQFF; CDR3nt: TGTGCCAGCAGCCCCAGGGGAGGGGGTCCCTACAATGAGCAGTTCTTC
d_gene: NA; len: 17; abundance: few; v_gene: TRBV27; j_gene: TRBJ2-5; CDR3aa: CASSLPRARQTQETQYF; CDR3nt: TGTGCCAGCAGTTTACCTCGGGCCCGGCAGACGCAAGAGACCCAGTACTTC
d_gene: NA; len: 13; abundance: NA; v_gene: TRBV9; j_gene: TRBJ2-1; CDR3aa: CASSPLGYNEQFF; CDR3nt: TGTGCCAGCAGCCCCCTCGGCTACAATGAGCAGTTCTTC
d_gene: NA; len: 17; abundance: NA; v_gene: TRBV7-9; j_gene: TRBJ2-3; CDR3aa: CASSLPHGGGPTDTQYF; CDR3nt: TGTGCCAGCAGCTTACCCCACGGAGGGGGCCCCACAGATACGCAGTATTTT
d_gene: NA; len: 13; abundance: NA; v_gene: TRBV4-3; j_gene: TRBJ1-4; CDR3aa: CASSQVGEEKLFF; CDR3nt: TGCGCCAGCAGCCAAGTCGGGGAGGAAAAACTGTTTTTT
d_gene: NA; len: 14; abundance: NA; v_gene: TRBV9; j_gene: TRBJ1-1; CDR3aa: CASSAESGVSEAFF; CDR3nt: TGTGCCAGCAGCGCGGAATCCGGGGTCTCTGAAGCTTTCTTT
d_gene: NA; len: 13; abundance: once; v_gene: TRBV13; j_gene: TRBJ2-1; CDR3aa: CASSLGLYNEQFF; CDR3nt: TGTGCCAGCAGCTTAGGCCTATACAATGAGCAGTTCTTC
d_gene: TRBD2; len: 15; abundance: NA; v_gene: TRBV29-1; j_gene: TRBJ2-2; CDR3aa: CSVDAGAPGTGELFF; CDR3nt: TGCAGCGTTGACGCGGGAGCCCCGGGGACCGGGGAGCTGTTTTTT
d_gene: TRBD2; len: 17; abundance: NA; v_gene: TRBV7-9; j_gene: TRBJ2-1; CDR3aa: CASSGDAGGYSYNEQFF; CDR3nt: TGTGCCAGCAGCGGAGATGCGGGAGGTTACTCCTACAATGAGCAGTTCTTC
d_gene: NA; len: 16; abundance: NA; v_gene: TRBV21-1; j_gene: TRBJ1-2; CDR3aa: CASSKGRGELRYGYTF; CDR3nt: TGTGCCAGCAGCAAAGGAAGGGGAGAGCTCCGCTATGGCTACACCTTC
d_gene: TRBD2; len: 16; abundance: NA; v_gene: TRBV19; j_gene: TRBJ2-1; CDR3aa: CASRASGSSSYNEQFF; CDR3nt: TGTGCCAGTAGGGCTAGCGGGAGTAGCTCCTACAATGAGCAGTTCTTC
d_gene: TRBD1; len: 14; abundance: NA; v_gene: TRBV5-6; j_gene: TRBJ2-5; CDR3aa: CASSLDRGIETQYF; CDR3nt: TGTGCCAGCAGCCTGGACAGGGGGATAGAGACCCAGTACTTC
d_gene: TRBD2; len: 13; abundance: NA; v_gene: TRBV29-1; j_gene: TRBJ2-7; CDR3aa: CSAEGLASYEQYF; CDR3nt: TGCAGCGCGGAGGGACTAGCGAGCTACGAGCAGTACTTC
d_gene: NA; len: 15; abundance: few; v_gene: TRBV7-9; j_gene: TRBJ2-7; CDR3aa: CASSFPRDNLYEQYF; CDR3nt: TGTGCCAGCAGCTTTCCCCGGGACAACCTCTACGAGCAGTACTTC
d_gene: TRBD1; len: 15; abundance: few; v_gene: TRBV7-8; j_gene: TRBJ2-1; CDR3aa: CASSFDRGTYNEQFF; CDR3nt: TGTGCCAGCAGCTTCGACAGGGGTACCTACAATGAGCAGTTCTTC
d_gene: NA; len: 13; abundance: NA; v_gene: TRBV10-3; j_gene: TRBJ2-5; CDR3aa: CAIGSGPQETQYF; CDR3nt: TGTGCCATCGGATCGGGGCCCCAAGAGACCCAGTACTTC
d_gene: NA; len: 16; abundance: NA; v_gene: TRBV6-5; j_gene: TRBJ1-4; CDR3aa: CASSYSMAGLEEKLFF; CDR3nt: TGTGCCAGCAGTTACTCGATGGCGGGGTTAGAAGAAAAACTGTTTTTT
d_gene: TRBD2; len: 16; abundance: NA; v_gene: TRBV5-1; j_gene: TRBJ2-1; CDR3aa: CASSLAASGGYNEQFF; CDR3nt: TGCGCCAGCAGCTTGGCCGCTAGCGGGGGGTACAATGAGCAGTTCTTC
d_gene: TRBD2; len: 19; abundance: NA; v_gene: TRBV7-9; j_gene: TRBJ2-3; CDR3aa: CASSLATSGRATSTDTQYF; CDR3nt: TGTGCCAGCAGCTTAGCGACTAGCGGGAGGGCCACTAGCACAGATACGCAGTATTTT
d_gene: NA; len: 12; abundance: once; v_gene: TRBV7-7; j_gene: TRBJ2-6; CDR3aa: CVPQSRANVLTF; CDR3nt: TGTGTGCCACAAAGTCGGGCCAACGTCCTGACTTTC
d_gene: NA; len: 11; abundance: NA; v_gene: TRBV19; j_gene: TRBJ1-2; CDR3aa: CLKNSPYGYTF; CDR3nt: TGTCTGAAAAACAGTCCATATGGCTACACCTTC
d_gene: TRBD2; len: 16; abundance: few; v_gene: TRBV5-1; j_gene: TRBJ2-3; CDR3aa: CASGLGEGPGADTQYF; CDR3nt: TGCGCCAGCGGCTTAGGGGAGGGCCCTGGGGCAGATACGCAGTATTTT
d_gene: NA; len: 13; abundance: NA; v_gene: TRBV10-3; j_gene: TRBJ1-1; CDR3aa: CATQDHTNTEAFF; CDR3nt: TGTGCCACCCAAGACCATACGAACACTGAAGCTTTCTTT
d_gene: TRBD2; len: 18; abundance: NA; v_gene: TRBV27; j_gene: TRBJ2-2; CDR3aa: CASSFGLAVLGNTGELFF; CDR3nt: TGTGCCAGCAGTTTTGGGCTAGCGGTTCTCGGCAACACCGGGGAGCTGTTTTTT
d_gene: TRBD1; len: 15; abundance: NA; v_gene: TRBV5-4; j_gene: TRBJ2-7; CDR3aa: CASTSDRENSYEQYF; CDR3nt: TGTGCCAGCACCTCGGACAGGGAAAATTCCTACGAGCAGTACTTC
d_gene: NA; len: 16; abundance: few; v_gene: TRBV19; j_gene: TRBJ2-6; CDR3aa: CASSIDQGSGANVLTF; CDR3nt: TGTGCCAGTAGTATAGATCAGGGGTCTGGGGCCAACGTCCTGACTTTC
d_gene: TRBD1; len: 15; abundance: NA; v_gene: TRBV29-1; j_gene: TRBJ2-1; CDR3aa: CSVLSGTGIYNEQFF; CDR3nt: TGCAGCGTTCTCTCCGGGACAGGGATTTACAATGAGCAGTTCTTC